This TCR beta chain emerged from a study of cytomegalovirus exposure and HLA in healthy donors. Healthy individuals who donated bone marrow served as the donors. The PCR made use of 60 Vbeta and 13 Jbeta primers. Method: immunoSEQ multiplex PCR; TCRdb's copy keeps in-frame clones and lacks some. Across under 200,000 clones, the top ten clones capture 2% to 2.5% of the sample. On this clone itself: No antigen is known for it.

V dropped 6 bases and J dropped 0; count of bases not matched to a gene: 8. The germline V gene has CDR1 LNHDA and CDR2 SQIVND (reference sequence). There are 17 residues in the CDR3. Study conclusions and caveats: Among TCR sequences, most were rare, though some public TCRs appeared in many donors. In a later analysis, specific HLA alleles were associated with more than 15,000 TCR beta sequences at a 0.05 false discovery rate.

Sequenced sample: PBMCs. The chain couples TRBV19 to TRBJ1-5; 10 bases are a match to TRBD1. The TCR sequence derives from a man younger than 40 in good health and CMV-seronegative. The CDR3 is CASRGQGMSYSNQPQHF. The CDR3 DNA is TGTGCCAGTAGGGGACAGGGGATGAGCTATAGCAATCAGCCCCAGCATTTT.